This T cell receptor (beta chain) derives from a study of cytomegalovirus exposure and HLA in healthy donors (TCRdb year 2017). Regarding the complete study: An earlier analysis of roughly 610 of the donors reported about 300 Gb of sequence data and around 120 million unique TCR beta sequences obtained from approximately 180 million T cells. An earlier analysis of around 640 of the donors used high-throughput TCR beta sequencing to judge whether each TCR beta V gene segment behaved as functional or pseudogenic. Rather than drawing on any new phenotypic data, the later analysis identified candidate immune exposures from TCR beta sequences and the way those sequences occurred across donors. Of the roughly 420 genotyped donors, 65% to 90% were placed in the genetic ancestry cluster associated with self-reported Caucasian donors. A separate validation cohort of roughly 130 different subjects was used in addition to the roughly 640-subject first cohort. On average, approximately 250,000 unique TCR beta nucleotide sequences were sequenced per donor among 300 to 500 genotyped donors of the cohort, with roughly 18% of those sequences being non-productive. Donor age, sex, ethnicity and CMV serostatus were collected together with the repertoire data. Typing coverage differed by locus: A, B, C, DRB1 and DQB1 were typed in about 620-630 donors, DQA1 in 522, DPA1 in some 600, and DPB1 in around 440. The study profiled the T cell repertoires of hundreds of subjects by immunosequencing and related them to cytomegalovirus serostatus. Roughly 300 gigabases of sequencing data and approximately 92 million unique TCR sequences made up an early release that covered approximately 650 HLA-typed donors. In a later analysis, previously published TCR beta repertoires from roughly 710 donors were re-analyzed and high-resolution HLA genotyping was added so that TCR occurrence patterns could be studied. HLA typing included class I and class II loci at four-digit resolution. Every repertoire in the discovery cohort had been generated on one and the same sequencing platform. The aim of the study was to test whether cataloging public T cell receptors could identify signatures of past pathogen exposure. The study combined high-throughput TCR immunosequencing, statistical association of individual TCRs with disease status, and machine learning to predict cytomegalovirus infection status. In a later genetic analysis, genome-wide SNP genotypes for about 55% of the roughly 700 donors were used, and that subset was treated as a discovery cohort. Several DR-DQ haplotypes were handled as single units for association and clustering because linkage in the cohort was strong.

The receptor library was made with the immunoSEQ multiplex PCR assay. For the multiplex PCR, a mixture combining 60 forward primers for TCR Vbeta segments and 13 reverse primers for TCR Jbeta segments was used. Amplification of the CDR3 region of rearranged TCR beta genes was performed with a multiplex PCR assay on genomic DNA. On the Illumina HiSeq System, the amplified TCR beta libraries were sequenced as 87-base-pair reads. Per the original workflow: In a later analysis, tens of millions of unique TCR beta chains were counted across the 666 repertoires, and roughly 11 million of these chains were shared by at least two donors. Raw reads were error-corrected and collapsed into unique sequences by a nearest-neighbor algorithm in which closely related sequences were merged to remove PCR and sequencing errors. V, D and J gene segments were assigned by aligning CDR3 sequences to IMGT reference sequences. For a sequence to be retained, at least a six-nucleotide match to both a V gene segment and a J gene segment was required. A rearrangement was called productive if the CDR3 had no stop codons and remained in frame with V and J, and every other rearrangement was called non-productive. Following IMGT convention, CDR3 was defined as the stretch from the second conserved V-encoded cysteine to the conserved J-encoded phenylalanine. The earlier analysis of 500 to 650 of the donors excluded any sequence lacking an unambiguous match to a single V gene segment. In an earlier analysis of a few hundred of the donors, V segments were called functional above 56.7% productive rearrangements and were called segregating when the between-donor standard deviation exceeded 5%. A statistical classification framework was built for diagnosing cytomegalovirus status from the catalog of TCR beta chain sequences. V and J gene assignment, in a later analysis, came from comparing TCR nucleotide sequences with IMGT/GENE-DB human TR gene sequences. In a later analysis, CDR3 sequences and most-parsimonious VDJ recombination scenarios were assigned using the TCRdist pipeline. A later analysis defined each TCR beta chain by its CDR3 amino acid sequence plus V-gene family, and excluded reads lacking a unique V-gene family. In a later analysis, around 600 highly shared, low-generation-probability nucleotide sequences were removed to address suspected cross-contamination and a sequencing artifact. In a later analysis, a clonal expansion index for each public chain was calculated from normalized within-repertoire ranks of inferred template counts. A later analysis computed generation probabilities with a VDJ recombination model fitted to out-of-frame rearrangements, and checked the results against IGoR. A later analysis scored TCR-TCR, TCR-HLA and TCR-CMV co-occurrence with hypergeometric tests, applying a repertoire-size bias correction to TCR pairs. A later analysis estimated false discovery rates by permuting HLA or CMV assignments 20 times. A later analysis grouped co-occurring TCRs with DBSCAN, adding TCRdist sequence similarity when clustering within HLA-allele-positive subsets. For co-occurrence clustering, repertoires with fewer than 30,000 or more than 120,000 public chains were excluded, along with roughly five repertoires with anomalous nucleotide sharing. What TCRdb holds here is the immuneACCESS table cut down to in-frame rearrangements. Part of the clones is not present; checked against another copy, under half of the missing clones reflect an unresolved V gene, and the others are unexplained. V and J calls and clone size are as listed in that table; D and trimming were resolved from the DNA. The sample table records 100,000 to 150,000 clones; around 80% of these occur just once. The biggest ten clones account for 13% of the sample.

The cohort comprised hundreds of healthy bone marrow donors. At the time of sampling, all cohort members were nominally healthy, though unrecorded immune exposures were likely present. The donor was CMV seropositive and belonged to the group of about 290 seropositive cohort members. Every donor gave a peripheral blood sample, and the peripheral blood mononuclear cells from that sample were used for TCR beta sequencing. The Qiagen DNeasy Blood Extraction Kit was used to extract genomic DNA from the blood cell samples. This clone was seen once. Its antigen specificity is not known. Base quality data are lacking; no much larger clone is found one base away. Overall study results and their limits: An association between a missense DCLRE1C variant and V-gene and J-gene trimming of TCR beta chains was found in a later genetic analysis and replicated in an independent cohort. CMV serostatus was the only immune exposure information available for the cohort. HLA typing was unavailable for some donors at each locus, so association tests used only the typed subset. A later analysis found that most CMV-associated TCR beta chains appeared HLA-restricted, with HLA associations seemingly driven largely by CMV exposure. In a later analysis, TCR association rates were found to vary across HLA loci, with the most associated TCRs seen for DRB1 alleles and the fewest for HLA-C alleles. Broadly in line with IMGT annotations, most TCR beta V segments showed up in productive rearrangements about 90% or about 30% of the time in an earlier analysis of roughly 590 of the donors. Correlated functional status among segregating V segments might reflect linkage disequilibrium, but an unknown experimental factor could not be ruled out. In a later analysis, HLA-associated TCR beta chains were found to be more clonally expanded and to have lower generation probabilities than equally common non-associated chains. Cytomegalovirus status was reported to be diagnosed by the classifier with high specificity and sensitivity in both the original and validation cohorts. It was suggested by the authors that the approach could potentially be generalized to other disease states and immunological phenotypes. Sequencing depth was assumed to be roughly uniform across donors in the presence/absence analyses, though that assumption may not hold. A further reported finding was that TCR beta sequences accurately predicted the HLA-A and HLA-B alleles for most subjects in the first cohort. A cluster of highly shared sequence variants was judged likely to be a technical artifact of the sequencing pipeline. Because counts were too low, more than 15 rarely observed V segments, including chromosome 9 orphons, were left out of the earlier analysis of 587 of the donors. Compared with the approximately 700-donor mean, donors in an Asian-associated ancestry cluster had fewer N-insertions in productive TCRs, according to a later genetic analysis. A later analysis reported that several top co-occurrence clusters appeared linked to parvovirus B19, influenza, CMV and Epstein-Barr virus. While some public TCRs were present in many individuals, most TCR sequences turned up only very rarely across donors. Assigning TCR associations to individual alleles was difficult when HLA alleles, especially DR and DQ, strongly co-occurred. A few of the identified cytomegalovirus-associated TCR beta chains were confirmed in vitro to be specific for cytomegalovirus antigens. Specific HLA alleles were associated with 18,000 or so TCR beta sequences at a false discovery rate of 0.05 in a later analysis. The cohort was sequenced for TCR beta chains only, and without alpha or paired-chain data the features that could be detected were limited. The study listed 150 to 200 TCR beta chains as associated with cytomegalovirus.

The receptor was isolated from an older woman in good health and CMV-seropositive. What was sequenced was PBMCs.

The CDR3 region reads CASSQGLAGAYEQYF. The sequence in DNA is TGTGCCAGCAGCCAAGGGTTAGCGGGAGCGTACGAGCAGTACTTC. The chain is made from TRBV14 and TRBJ2-7; the junction holds 9 bases that match TRBD2. Spanning cysteine to phenylalanine, the CDR3 consists of 15 amino acids. The DNA shown is the 45-base CDR3, in frame from base 1. From V the trimming removes 1 base and from J it removes 4 bases, while the gene matches leave 5 bases of the junction unaccounted for. The germline V gene specifies SGHDN as CDR1 and FVKESK as CDR2.